These T cell receptor beta chains were read from a single sample in a study of shared clonotypes between healthy human individuals. Measured with immunoSEQ multiplex PCR; TCRdb has only the in-frame clones, and not every one. The data hold hundreds of thousands of clones, with roughly 70% observed a single time. What was sequenced was memory CD4+ T cells sorted from blood. Every receptor here comes from a woman in her 30s in good health. Both conserved end residues are part of each CDR3. Fields, in order: V gene, clone size, J gene, D gene, CDR3 protein, CDR3 DNA. D genes are given only for firm matches. Part of the rows lack a size; the others show once, few, many or a class for expanded clones.

TRBV5-1	.	TRBJ1-3	.	CASSLTFHSGNTIYF	TGCGCCAGCAGCTTGACCTTTCACTCTGGAAACACCATATATTTT
TRBV7-2	.	TRBJ2-2	TRBD2	CASSFRLAATGELFF	TGTGCCAGCAGCTTTCGTCTAGCGGCCACCGGGGAGCTGTTTTTT
TRBV6-6	few	TRBJ1-4	TRBD1	CASNPLGQGNEKLFF	TGTGCCAGCAATCCCTTAGGACAGGGTAATGAAAAACTGTTTTTT
TRBV6-1	.	TRBJ2-6	.	CASRSGSGANVLTF	TGTGCCAGCAGGTCGGGGTCGGGGGCCAACGTCCTGACTTTC
TRBV19	.	TRBJ2-1	.	CASRDYNEQFF	TGTGCCAGTAGGGACTACAATGAGCAGTTCTTC
TRBV6-5	few	TRBJ1-1	TRBD1	CASRTGDRRAFF	TGTGCCAGCAGGACAGGGGATCGCCGGGCTTTCTTT
TRBV5-4	.	TRBJ2-1	.	CASSSGGQRNEQFF	TGTGCCAGCAGCTCTGGGGGGCAGCGCAATGAGCAGTTCTTC
TRBV5-6	once	TRBJ2-1	.	CASSPPPGSGRDNEQFF	TGTGCCAGCAGCCCTCCCCCGGGATCTGGGCGAGACAATGAGCAGTTCTTC
TRBV28	.	TRBJ1-2	.	CASSQTGGYTF	TGTGCCAGCAGCCAAACGGGAGGCTACACCTTC
TRBV2	.	TRBJ2-7	TRBD2	CASSETSGAAYEQYF	TGTGCCAGCAGTGAAACTAGCGGGGCCGCCTACGAGCAGTACTTC
TRBV5-7	.	TRBJ1-5	.	CASSLTGQFVSNQPQHF	TGTGCCAGCAGCTTGACGGGACAATTTGTAAGCAATCAGCCCCAGCATTTT
TRBV5-4	.	TRBJ2-7	.	CASSLGDAGTYEQYF	TGTGCCAGCAGCTTAGGGGACGCAGGAACCTACGAGCAGTACTTC
TRBV18	.	TRBJ2-1	TRBD1	CASSSGTGTYNEQFF	TGTGCCAGCTCATCCGGGACAGGGACTTACAATGAGCAGTTCTTC
TRBV4-2	.	TRBJ1-1	TRBD1	CASSQVDRGGTEAFF	TGTGCCAGCAGCCAAGTTGACAGGGGTGGCACTGAAGCTTTCTTT
TRBV7-8	.	TRBJ1-6	.	CASSPIGRGDSPLHF	TGTGCCAGCAGCCCTATCGGCAGGGGAGATTCACCCCTCCACTTT
TRBV19	.	TRBJ2-1	TRBD2	CASSRRTSSVGEQFF	TGTGCCAGTAGTCGCAGGACTAGTTCCGTGGGTGAGCAGTTCTTC
TRBV5-4	.	TRBJ2-3	.	CASSSGPSEDTQYF	TGTGCCAGCAGCTCCGGGCCTTCCGAAGATACGCAGTATTTT
TRBV28	.	TRBJ1-2	TRBD1	CASSLRALTGNYGYTF	TGTGCCAGCAGCCTAAGGGCCCTGACAGGGAACTATGGCTACACCTTC
TRBV20-1	.	TRBJ2-3	.	CSASFTDTQYF	TGCAGTGCTAGTTTTACAGATACGCAGTATTTT
TRBV5-8	.	TRBJ2-3	TRBD1	CASSFDRGTDTQYF	TGTGCCAGCAGCTTCGACAGGGGCACAGATACGCAGTATTTT
TRBV5-1	once	TRBJ2-1	.	CASSLAVGGNEQFF	TGCGCCAGCAGCTTGGCCGTAGGGGGCAATGAGCAGTTCTTC
TRBV7-9	once	TRBJ1-3	.	CASSLGLALSSGNTIYF	TGTGCCAGCAGCCTAGGGTTAGCCTTAAGCTCTGGAAACACCATATATTTT
TRBV7-6	.	TRBJ2-1	TRBD2	CASSSLAGGYNEQFF	TGTGCCAGCAGCTCCCTAGCGGGGGGATACAATGAGCAGTTCTTC
TRBV19	.	TRBJ2-7	TRBD1	CASSPPPTGGRREQYF	TGTGCCAGTAGTCCTCCCCCGACAGGGGGTCGACGCGAGCAGTACTTC
TRBV11-3	.	TRBJ2-7	.	CASSLIGRGCYEQYF	TGTGCCAGCAGCTTAATCGGTCGGGGCTGCTACGAGCAGTACTTC
TRBV7-2	.	TRBJ1-2	TRBD1	CASSLQGGLNYGYTF	TGTGCCAGCAGCCTACAGGGGGGGCTTAACTATGGCTACACCTTC
TRBV6-5	few	TRBJ1-1	.	CASSQQGGTEAFF	TGTGCCAGCAGTCAACAGGGAGGCACTGAAGCTTTCTTT
TRBV30	few	TRBJ2-5	.	CAWTDRAPGPQYF	TGTGCCTGGACTGACCGGGCCCCGGGTCCCCAGTACTTC
TRBV21-1	.	TRBJ1-1	.	CASSKVNYSRTEAFF	TGTGCCAGCAGCAAAGTAAACTACTCGAGGACTGAAGCTTTCTTT
TRBV5-1	.	TRBJ1-2	.	CASSFTGESNYGYTF	TGCGCCAGCAGCTTCACGGGGGAATCTAACTATGGCTACACCTTC
TRBV6-5	.	TRBJ2-7	.	CASSYRLLHEQYF	TGTGCCAGCAGTTATCGGTTGCTCCACGAGCAGTACTTC
TRBV19	.	TRBJ2-7	TRBD2	CASSGGQGAAGTSGRAYEQYF	TGTGCCAGTAGTGGGGGACAGGGGGCCGCCGGGACTAGCGGGAGAGCTTACGAGCAGTACTTC
TRBV11-2	.	TRBJ2-3	.	CASSTNPGADTQYF	TGTGCCAGCAGCACGAACCCCGGCGCAGATACGCAGTATTTT
TRBV20-1	.	TRBJ2-7	.	CSARLRQSLF	TGCAGTGCTAGATTACGACAGAGTCTATTC
TRBV6-5	medium-sized	TRBJ2-7	.	CASSPRGSLSYEQYF	TGTGCCAGCAGCCCCAGGGGATCCCTCTCCTACGAGCAGTACTTC